This T cell receptor beta chain was captured in a study of T-cell memory formation after mild COVID-19 (dated by TCRdb to 2020 to 2022). In the study overall: TCR sequence clusters from the two donors were found to be largely donor specific. In a couple of donors, T-cell clones that expanded and contracted after mild COVID-19 were followed by sequencing TCRalpha and TCRbeta repertoires longitudinally. The cohort was made up of two young adult volunteers, one female and one male, who were previously healthy.

Overall study results and their limits: Some responding clones were found in pre-infection memory, which suggests that pre-existing cross-reactive memory T cells took part in the SARS-CoV-2 response. The study included only a couple of mild cases, and larger cohorts that include severe cases with pre-infection samples were judged to be necessary. Clones that contracted from day 15 to 85 showed balanced CD4/CD8 phenotypes, whereas a second wave of clones that expanded from day 15 to 37 leaned towards CD4+. The second-wave clones that peaked on day 37 were not confirmed to be SARS-CoV-2 specific. Contracting CD4+ clones were found mainly in CM and EM memory subsets, while CD8+ clones were enriched in EMRA.

PBMCs were isolated by Ficoll-Paque density gradient centrifugation. Including cysteine and phenylalanine, the CDR3 has 16 amino acids. Solely the CDR3 DNA is kept, with 48 bases framed from the first base. Trimming leaves V shorter by 6 bases and J shorter by 5 bases, with the junction holding 12 bases beyond the gene matches. Per the germline V gene, SGHTA is the CDR1 and FQGTGA is the CDR2. This clonotype was picked up a small number of times. The antigen it recognizes is unknown. Per-base qualities were not stored, and no clone one base away is much larger. Sequencer: Illumina NovaSeq 6000. cDNA libraries for TCRalpha and TCRbeta were prepared by 5'RACE using constant-segment primers, with sample barcodes and unique molecular identifiers added. RNA was extracted from every sample with Trizol reagent. Library amplification was performed in two PCR steps, and a second sample barcode and Illumina TruSeq adapters were introduced in the second step. Sequencing of libraries was performed on an Illumina NovaSeq with 2 x 150 bp paired-end reads. As for the authors' bioinformatics: Demultiplexing of reads and collapsing into UMI-guided consensus sequences were performed with migec v1.2.7. Using mixcr v2.1.11, UMI consensuses were aligned to TRA and TRB V and J templates and then assembled into clonotypes. Expanded or contracted clonotypes were those called significant by both edgeR and NoisET, with noise models trained on biological replicates. edgeR calls used a false discovery rate-adjusted p below 0.01 and a log2 fold-change threshold of 1. As an exploratory analysis of dynamics, max-normalized trajectories of the 1000 most abundant clonotypes were examined with PCA combined with hierarchical clustering. Separately sequenced CD4+ and CD8+ repertoires were used to assign a CD4 or CD8 phenotype to each responding clone. TCRdb reworked the public reads: Q25 trimming with fastp, MiXCR clone assembly, productive beta chains retained. Here each entry gathers all rows of one CDR3 protein and keeps the most common genes and DNA. The V and J calls were determined by TCRdb, not by the authors. This sample gives roughly 610,000 distinct CDR3 sequences in total; approximately 15% of them show up just once. Of the sample, roughly 7.7% is held by the ten largest clones.

Sequencing was performed on PBMCs or a T cell subset sorted from them (not recorded which). The receptor chain draws on TRBV7-3 and TRBJ2-1; 8 junctional bases match TRBD2. The sequence was collected from an adult woman who had mild COVID-19 (a few samples of this study predate the infection). The sample titles of this study are shuffled in the database, so cell type and time point are left out; the donor was told from shared clones. The CDR3 amino acid sequence is: CASSPPGGAFDNEQFF. The nucleotides are TGTGCCAGCAGTCCCCCCGGGGGGGCTTTCGACAATGAGCAGTTCTTC.